Listed below are T cell receptor beta chains from one sample, sequenced in a study of early T cells in non-severe SARS-CoV-2 infection. Each CDR3 protein is one row after TCRdb ran MiXCR on the 5' RACE reads. Among tens of thousands of distinct CDR3 sequences listed, approximately 10% were seen once. The sequenced sample consisted of whole blood. All receptors come from an adult who was a healthcare worker with PCR-confirmed SARS-CoV-2 infection or an uninfected control (not recorded which). Both conserved end residues are trimmed from each CDR3.

v_gene	j_gene	CDR3aa
TRBV5-1	TRBJ2-3	ASSPGPPGDTQY
TRBV11-2	TRBJ2-3	ASSLRHARTDTQY
TRBV6-5	TRBJ2-7	ASSFDSAGGETYEQY
TRBV6-5	TRBJ2-3	ASSYSLRGGGGPDTQY
TRBV12-3/TRBV12-4	TRBJ2-1	ASRGTFREQF
TRBV7-9	TRBJ1-2	ASSPPWEEVYGYT
TRBV28	TRBJ2-3	ASSRTLRLADTDTQY
TRBV3-1	TRBJ2-3	ASSHSIPTSTDTQY
TRBV5-1	TRBJ2-3	ASSSTGGNTQY
TRBV4-3	TRBJ2-5	ASSQDRSQETQY
TRBV29-1	TRBJ2-5	SVERGASLQETQY
TRBV10-3	TRBJ2-7	AAQGGHEQY
TRBV6-6	TRBJ1-5	ASTPNFNQPQH
TRBV4-3	TRBJ1-5	ASSQGQHNQPQH
TRBV29-1	TRBJ1-2	SVLTGSYGYT
TRBV6-1	TRBJ2-1	ASSERGQEQF
TRBV7-8	TRBJ1-5	ASSSQRVQGLNQPQH
TRBV7-2	TRBJ2-3	ASSLGGLAGTDTQY
TRBV6-5	TRBJ1-3	ASRQGSSGNTIY
TRBV18	TRBJ2-5	ASSQSQGETQY
TRBV20-1	TRBJ2-1	SARGGQGKYNEQF
TRBV5-5	TRBJ1-2	ASSSGTVNYGYT
TRBV2	TRBJ2-3	ASRTGLAADTQY
TRBV5-1	TRBJ1-6	ASSQRPGEGSPLH
TRBV14	TRBJ1-3	ASSQDRRRGRGNTIY
TRBV19	TRBJ2-6	ASSIGEGSGANVLT
TRBV19	TRBJ1-4	ASNQGQQNEKLF
TRBV6-1	TRBJ2-7	ASGELNYEQY
TRBV20-1	TRBJ1-1	SARDGGNTEAF
TRBV20-1	TRBJ2-3	SASDGQGTQY
TRBV6-6	TRBJ2-7	ASSYSGYYEQY
TRBV28	TRBJ1-1	ASSRELNTEAF
TRBV29-1	TRBJ1-3	SALRQGAGNTIY
TRBV7-2	TRBJ1-5	ASSSRGQPQH
TRBV30	TRBJ1-4	AWMGVAEKLF
TRBV11-2	TRBJ2-5	ASSLDPGETQY
TRBV20-1	TRBJ2-2	SARDPIAGDTGELF
TRBV29-1	TRBJ1-1	SVNTGGTEAF
TRBV19	TRBJ1-2	ASGTLGGYT
TRBV7-6	TRBJ2-3	ASSFGSWGDTQY
TRBV5-6	TRBJ1-1	ASSLQWNTEAF
TRBV29-1	TRBJ2-5	SVDGGETQY